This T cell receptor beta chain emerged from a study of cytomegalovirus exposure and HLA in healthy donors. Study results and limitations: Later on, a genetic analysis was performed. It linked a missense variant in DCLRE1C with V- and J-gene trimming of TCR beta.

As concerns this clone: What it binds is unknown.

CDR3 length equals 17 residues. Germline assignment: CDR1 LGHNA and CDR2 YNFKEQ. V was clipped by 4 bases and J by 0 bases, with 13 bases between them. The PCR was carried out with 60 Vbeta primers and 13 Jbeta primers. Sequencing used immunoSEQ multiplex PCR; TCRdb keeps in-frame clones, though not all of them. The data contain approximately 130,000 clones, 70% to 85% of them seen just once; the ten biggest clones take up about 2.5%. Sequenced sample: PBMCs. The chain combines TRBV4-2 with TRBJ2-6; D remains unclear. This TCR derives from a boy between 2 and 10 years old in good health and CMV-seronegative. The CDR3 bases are TGTGCCAGCAGCCTCGTAAACGACAACTCTGGGGCCAACGTCCTGACTTTC. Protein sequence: CASSLVNDNSGANVLTF.